These 28 T cell receptor beta chains came from one sample sequenced in a study of monozygotic twins with inflammatory bowel disease (dated by TCRdb to the late 2010s). Preparation of the library involved 5' RACE. The reads were generated on an Illumina HiSeq 2500. TCRdb reprocessed the reads, and each CDR3 protein sequence is entered once, without DNA. The table for this sample shows about 130,000 distinct CDR3 sequences. Over 1% of the sample is in the top ten clones. The sequenced sample consisted of blood. Receptors were obtained from a human donor with ulcerative colitis or Crohn's disease, or a healthy co-twin of an affected twin (not recorded which).

V usage is TRBV20-1 and J usage is TRBJ2-7; TCRdb lists TRBD2, though no DNA is available to test this call. CDR3 size: 12 residues. Germline CDR1 DFQATT, CDR2 SNEGSKA (reference sequence). The CDR3 loop reads CSARGRIYEQYF.

The chain recombines TRBV7-2 with TRBJ2-3; the D call from TCRdb, TRBD1, cannot be confirmed without DNA. The CDR3 is 14 amino acids. Germline CDR1 is SGHTA and CDR2 is FQGNSA. The CDR3 sequence is CASSLETGQGTQYF.

The genes are TRBV29-1 and TRBJ2-3; no DNA is available, so the TRBD2 call from TCRdb remains unchecked. This CDR3 has 16 residues. The germline gives CDR1 SQVTM, CDR2 ANQGSEA. CDR3 in amino acids: CSVEVVGLGSTDTQYF.

The chain joins TRBV5-1 to TRBJ1-1. Germline loops: CDR1 SGHRS, CDR2 YFSETQ. The CDR3 has 16 residues. The CDR3 is CASRWPIRGGVNEAFF.

V usage is TRBV10-2 and J usage is TRBJ2-1; TCRdb returns TRBD2, unconfirmable since there is no DNA. The germline CDR1 and CDR2 sequences are WSHSY and SAAADI. The CDR3 has 15 residues. CDR3 protein: CASSAGLATGNEQFF.

The chain employs TRBV19 and TRBJ2-1; the D call of TRBD2 rests on TCRdb alone, since no DNA is present to check it. There are 16 residues in the CDR3. Germline V gives CDR1 LNHDA, CDR2 SQIVND (reference sequence). The CDR3 region is CASSIAPSGRPGEQFF.

The genes are TRBV10-3 and TRBJ2-7; TCRdb names TRBD2, which stays unverified in the absence of DNA. The CDR3 length is 14 residues. Germline CDR1 reads ENHRY; CDR2 reads SYGVKD. The CDR3 region is CAISPGEGLYEQYF.

The rearrangement uses TRBV4-2 and TRBJ2-5. CDR3 length: 14 amino acids. CDR1 is LGHNA, CDR2 YNFKEQ, per germline. The CDR3 region is CASSQARYQETQYF.

V and J are TRBV28 and TRBJ1-1. CDR1 is MDHEN and CDR2 is SYDVKM in the germline V gene. The CDR3 consists of 12 residues. This chain's CDR3 is CASSLTSFGAFF. The entire variable domain, with the rest obtained from reference TRBV28 and TRBJ1-1, is as follows: DVKVTQSSRYLVKRTGEKVFLECVQDMDHENMFWYRQDPGLGLRLIYFSYDVKMKEKGDIPEGYSVSREKKERFSLILESASTNQTSMYLCASSLTSFGAFFGQGTRLTVV.

The rearrangement joins TRBV7-6 to TRBJ2-7. The CDR3 runs to 15 residues. The germline gives CDR1 SGHVS, CDR2 FNYEAQ. CDR3 loop: CASSLVAGPDYEQYF. Supplemented by reference TRBV7-6 and TRBJ2-7, the full variable domain reads GAGVSQSPRYKVTKRGQDVALRCDPISGHVSLYWYRQALGQGPEFLTYFNYEAQQDKSGLPNDRFSAERPEGSISTLTIQRTEQRDSAMYRCASSLVAGPDYEQYFGPGTRLTVT.

This chain links TRBV18 with TRBJ1-5. Germline V gene lookup returns CDR1 KGHSH and CDR2 LQKENI. The CDR3 is made up of 16 amino acids. CDR3 sequence reads: CASSPPTSVSNQPQHF. The variable domain in full, completed from reference TRBV18 and TRBJ1-5, reads NAGVMQNPRHLVRRRGQEARLRCSPMKGHSHVYWYRQLPEEGLKFMVYLQKENIIDESGMPKERFSAEFPKEGPSILRIQQVVRGDSAAYFCASSPPTSVSNQPQHFGDGTRLSIL.

This chain connects TRBV19 to TRBJ2-1; TCRdb proposes TRBD2, but this gene call is untestable without DNA. The germline V gene encodes CDR1 LNHDA and CDR2 SQIVND (reference sequence). This CDR3 region has 18 residues. The CDR3 loop is CASSIGPSGILGYNEQFF.

V and J are TRBV6-2 or TRBV6-3 and TRBJ1-1. The V gene's germline CDR1 is MNHEY and CDR2 SVGEGT. The CDR3 runs to 15 residues. The CDR3 reads CASSYPRQRRTEAFF.

The chain employs TRBV23-1 and TRBJ2-7; lacking DNA, the TRBD2 call made by TCRdb goes unchecked. TRBV23-1 is flagged as an ORF with uncertain function. The CDR3 is 18 residues long. The CDR3 is CASSQSLRGRVCSYEQYF.

The rearrangement uses TRBV20-1 and TRBJ2-7. CDR1 and CDR2 (germline): DFQATT, SNEGSKA (reference sequence). This CDR3 comprises 11 residues. The CDR3: CSARDLYEQYF.

The gene calls are TRBV27 and TRBJ2-6; the TCRdb D gene call, TRBD1, has no DNA to confirm it. The germline V gene encodes CDR1 MNHEY and CDR2 SMNVEV (reference sequence). CDR3 size: 13 residues. CDR3 region: CASSLSKGFVLTF.

This chain uses TRBV5-1 with TRBJ1-6. The CDR3 is 15 amino acids. Germline assignment: CDR1 SGHRS and CDR2 YFSETQ. The CDR3 reads CASSLISAYNSPLHF.

This sequence joins TRBV16 and TRBJ2-4; TCRdb picks TRBD1, but there is no DNA to check that call. CDR1 KGHSY and CDR2 FQNENV come from the germline V gene. CDR3 length: 14 residues. CDR3 sequence reads: CASSQSNGGDIQYF.

This chain connects TRBV7-9 to TRBJ2-5; TCRdb designates TRBD2, a call that cannot be tested without DNA. The CDR3 is made up of 16 amino acids. Germline V gene lookup returns CDR1 SEHNR and CDR2 FQNEAQ (reference sequence). CDR3 sequence: CASSQGLAITQETQYF.

This chain links TRBV12-3 or TRBV12-4 with TRBJ2-5; TCRdb's D call of TRBD2 is untestable without DNA. The CDR3 loop spans 16 amino acids. CDR3 in amino acids: CASSLGPGTLQETQYF.

The chain joins TRBV18 to TRBJ1-2. The CDR3 sequence is 14 residues long. CDR1 is KGHSH and CDR2 is LQKENI in the germline V gene. The CDR3 reads CASSPLSRNYGYTF.

The chain employs TRBV4-2 and TRBJ2-2; TCRdb reports TRBD2, a call that lacks DNA to check it against. The CDR3 consists of 14 residues. The germline V gene encodes CDR1 LGHNA and CDR2 YNFKEQ. The CDR3 loop reads CASSQETSSGELFF.

J is TRBJ1-1 and V is TRBV27. CDR3 length equals 16 residues. The germline V gene encodes CDR1 MNHEY and CDR2 SMNVEV (reference sequence). CDR3 loop: CASSLWRGQRNTEAFF.

The V and J genes are TRBV6-6 and TRBJ1-6; TCRdb's D call of TRBD1 is untestable without DNA. CDR3 length equals 13 residues. CDR1 and CDR2 from the germline V gene are MNHNY and SVGAGI (reference sequence). The CDR3 loop reads CASSTGLASPLHF.

The rearrangement uses TRBV12-3 or TRBV12-4 and TRBJ2-7. This CDR3 is built from 11 residues. The CDR3 region is CASSKTIKQYF.

V usage is TRBV12-3 or TRBV12-4 and J usage is TRBJ2-7; TCRdb lists TRBD1, though no DNA is available to test this call. This CDR3 is built from 16 residues. The CDR3 region is CASSSFTGTGPYEQYF.

The rearrangement links TRBV9 to TRBJ2-7; the TRBD1 assignment by TCRdb is unverifiable without DNA. There are 13 residues in the CDR3. The germline V gene encodes CDR1 SGDLS and CDR2 YYNGEE. CDR3 sequence reads: CASSVLQDSLQYF.

The rearrangement links TRBV4-2 to TRBJ1-1; TCRdb's D call, TRBD1, is unchecked because there is no DNA. CDR1 and CDR2 from the germline V gene are LGHNA and YNFKEQ. The CDR3 sequence is 12 residues long. CDR3 region: CASTTGETEAFF.